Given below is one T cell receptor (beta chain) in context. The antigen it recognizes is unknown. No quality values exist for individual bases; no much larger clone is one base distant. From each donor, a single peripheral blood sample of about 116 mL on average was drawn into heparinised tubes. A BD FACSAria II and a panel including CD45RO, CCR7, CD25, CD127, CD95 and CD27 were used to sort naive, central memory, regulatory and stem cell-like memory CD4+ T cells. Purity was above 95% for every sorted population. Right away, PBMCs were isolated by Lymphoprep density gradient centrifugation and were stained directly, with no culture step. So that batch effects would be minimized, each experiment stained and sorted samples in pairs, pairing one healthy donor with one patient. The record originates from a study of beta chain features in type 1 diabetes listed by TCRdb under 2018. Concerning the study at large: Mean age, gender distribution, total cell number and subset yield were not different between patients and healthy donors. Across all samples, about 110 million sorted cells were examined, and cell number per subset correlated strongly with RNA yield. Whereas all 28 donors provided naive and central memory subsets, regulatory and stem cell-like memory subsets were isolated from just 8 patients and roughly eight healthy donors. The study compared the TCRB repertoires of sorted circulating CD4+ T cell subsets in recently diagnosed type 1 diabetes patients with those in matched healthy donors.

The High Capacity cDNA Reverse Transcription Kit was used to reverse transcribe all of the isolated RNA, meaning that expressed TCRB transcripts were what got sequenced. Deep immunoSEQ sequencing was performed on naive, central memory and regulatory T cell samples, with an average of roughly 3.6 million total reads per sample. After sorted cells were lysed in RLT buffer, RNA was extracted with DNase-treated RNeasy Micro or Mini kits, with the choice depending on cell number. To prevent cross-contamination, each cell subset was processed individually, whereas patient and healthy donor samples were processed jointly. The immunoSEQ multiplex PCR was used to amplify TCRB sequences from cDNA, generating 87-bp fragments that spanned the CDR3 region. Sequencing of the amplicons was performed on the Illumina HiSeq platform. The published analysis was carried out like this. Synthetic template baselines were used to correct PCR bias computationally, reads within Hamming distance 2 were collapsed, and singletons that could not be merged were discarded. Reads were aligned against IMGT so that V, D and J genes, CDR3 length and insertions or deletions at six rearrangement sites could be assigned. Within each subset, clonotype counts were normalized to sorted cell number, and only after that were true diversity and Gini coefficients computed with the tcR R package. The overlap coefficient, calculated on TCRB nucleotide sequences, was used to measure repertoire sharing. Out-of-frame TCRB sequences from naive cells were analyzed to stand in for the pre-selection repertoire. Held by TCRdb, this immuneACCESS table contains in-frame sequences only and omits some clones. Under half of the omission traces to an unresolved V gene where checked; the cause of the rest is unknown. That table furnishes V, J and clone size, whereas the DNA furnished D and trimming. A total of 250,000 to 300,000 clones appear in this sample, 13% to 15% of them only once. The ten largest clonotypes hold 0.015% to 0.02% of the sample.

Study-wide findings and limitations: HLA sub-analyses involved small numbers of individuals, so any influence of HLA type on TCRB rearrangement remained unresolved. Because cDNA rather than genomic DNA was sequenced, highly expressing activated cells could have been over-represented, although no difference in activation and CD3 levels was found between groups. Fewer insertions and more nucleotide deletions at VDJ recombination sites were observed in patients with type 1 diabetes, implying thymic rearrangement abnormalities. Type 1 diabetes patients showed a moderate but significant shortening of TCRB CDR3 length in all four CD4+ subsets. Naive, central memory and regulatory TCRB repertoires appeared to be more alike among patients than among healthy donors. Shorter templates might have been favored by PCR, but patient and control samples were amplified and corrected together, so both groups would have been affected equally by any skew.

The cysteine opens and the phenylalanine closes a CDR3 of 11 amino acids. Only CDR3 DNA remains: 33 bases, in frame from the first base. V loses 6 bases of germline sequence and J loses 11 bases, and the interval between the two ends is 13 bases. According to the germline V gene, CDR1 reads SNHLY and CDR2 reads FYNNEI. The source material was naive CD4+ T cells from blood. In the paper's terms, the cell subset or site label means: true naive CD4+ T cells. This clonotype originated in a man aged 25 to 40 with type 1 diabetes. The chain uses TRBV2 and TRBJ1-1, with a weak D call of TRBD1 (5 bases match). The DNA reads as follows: TGTGCCAGCAGGACGGGGGGTGATGCTTTCTTT. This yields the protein CASRTGGDAFF.